The 28 T cell receptor beta chains below all came from one sample that was sequenced in a study of shared clonotypes between healthy human individuals. Only in-frame clones appear in the TCRdb table, and some are missing; sequencing was by immunoSEQ multiplex PCR. The sample holds about 510,000 clones, 79% seen once. Sequenced input: PBMCs. These receptors came from a middle-aged woman in good health. Some clones in this sample may be carry-over from other donors' samples.

The chain recombines TRBV5-3 with TRBJ1-3; unclear D gene. TRBV5-3 is classed as an ORF, of uncertain function. CDR3 length: 11 residues. V lost 1 base and J 8 bases, leaving 4 bases between the germline ends. CDR3 in amino acids: CARSLMDTIYF. CDR3 bases: TGTGCCAGAAGCTTGATGGACACCATATATTTT.

J is TRBJ1-2 and V is TRBV19; no firm D call. Germline V gene sequence: CDR1 LNHDA, CDR2 SQIVND (reference sequence). V lost 3 bases and J 5 bases, leaving 16 bases between the germline ends. CDR3 length: 15 amino acids. CDR3 sequence reads: CASSMGELAWYGYTF. CDR3 sequence (DNA): TGTGCCAGTAGTATGGGAGAGCTTGCATGGTATGGCTACACCTTC.

The rearrangement links TRBV11-3 to TRBJ2-5; TRBD2 agrees at 10 bases. V trimming: 5 bases; J trimming: 5 bases; junction bases outside the gene matches: 8. The CDR3 loop spans 15 amino acids. Germline lookup yields CDR1 SGHNT and CDR2 YENEEA. CDR3 sequence (DNA): TGTGCCAGCAGCAAAGGACTAGCGGTTGACGAGACCCAGTACTTC. Translation gives CASSKGLAVDETQYF. The whole variable domain, filled in from reference TRBV11-3 and TRBJ2-5, reads EAGVVQSPRYKIIEKKQPVAFWCNPISGHNTLYWYLQNLGQGPELLIRYENEEAVDDSQLPKDRFSAERLKGVDSTLKIQPAELGDSAVYLCASSKGLAVDETQYFGPGTRLLVL.

This clone was counted a single time. J is TRBJ1-2 and V is TRBV28; no clear D gene. V lost 3 bases and J lost 6, with 8 bases in between. The CDR3 sequence is 12 residues long. Germline loops: CDR1 MDHEN, CDR2 SYDVKM. CDR3 region: CASSFGRNGYTF. DNA for the CDR3: TGTGCCAGCAGTTTCGGGCGAAATGGCTACACCTTC.

V is TRBV29-1 and J is TRBJ2-6; a possible D gene is TRBD2 (6 bases). The length of the CDR3 is 14 residues. The germline V gene encodes CDR1 SQVTM and CDR2 ANQGSEA. The ends were cut back, 7 bases at V and 1 base at J, with 11 bases in the middle. CDR3 protein: CSATRGSGANVLTF. The CDR3 DNA is TGCAGCGCTACCCGGGGGTCTGGGGCCAACGTCCTGACTTTC.

V gene TRBV18 combines with J gene TRBJ2-1; 9 bases line up with TRBD2. The CDR3 length is 14 residues. CDR1 KGHSH and CDR2 LQKENI come from the germline V gene. The V and J ends lost 0 bases and 8 bases, in that order; junction bases with no gene match: 2. The CDR3: CASSPPIAGDEQFF. CDR3 nucleotide sequence: TGTGCCAGCTCACCACCGATAGCGGGAGATGAGCAGTTCTTC.

V and J are TRBV19 and TRBJ2-1, with a weak D call TRBD2 (5 bases). Germline V lookup: CDR1 LNHDA, CDR2 SQIVND (reference sequence). The CDR3 length is 13 residues. Trimming shortened V by 3 bases and J by 7 bases, and 10 bases separated the two germline ends. In DNA form, the CDR3 reads TGTGCCAGTAGTATCGTCCCGGGGAATGAGCAGTTCTTC. It encodes CASSIVPGNEQFF. Filled out from reference TRBV19 and TRBJ2-1, the complete variable domain reads DGGITQSPKYLFRKEGQNVTLSCEQNLNHDAMYWYRQDPGQGLRLIYYSQIVNDFQKGDIAEGYSVSREKKESFPLTVTSAQKNPTAFYLCASSIVPGNEQFFGPGTRLTVL.

This chain joins TRBV5-4 and TRBJ1-1; 11 positions match TRBD1. The germline V gene encodes CDR1 SGHNT and CDR2 YYREEE (reference sequence). V dropped 3 bases and J dropped 5; count of bases not matched to a gene: 9. The length of the CDR3 is 16 residues. CDR3 loop: CASSSGQGAVRTEAFF. CDR3 sequence (DNA): TGTGCCAGCAGCTCCGGACAGGGGGCTGTGAGGACTGAAGCTTTCTTT. Using reference TRBV5-4 and TRBJ1-1 for the parts outside the CDR3, the full variable domain is ETGVTQSPTHLIKTRGQQVTLRCSSQSGHNTVSWYQQALGQGPQFIFQYYREEENGRGNFPPRFSGLQFPNYSSELNVNALELDDSALYLCASSSGQGAVRTEAFFGQGTRLTVV.

This chain uses TRBV30 with TRBJ2-7; D gene unclear. The CDR3 is made up of 13 amino acids. Deletions cut 4 bases from V and 2 bases from J, with 12 bases between. CDR1 and CDR2 from the germline V gene are GTSNPN and SVGIG (reference sequence). CDR3 protein: CAWTVGFAYEQYF. The CDR3 coding sequence is TGTGCCTGGACGGTTGGTTTCGCCTACGAGCAGTACTTC. Variable domain in full (rest from reference TRBV30 and TRBJ2-7): SQTIHQWPATLVQPVGSPLSLECTVEGTSNPNLYWYRQAAGRGLQLLFYSVGIGQISSEVPQNLSASRPQDRQFILSSKKLLLSDSGFYLCAWTVGFAYEQYFGPGTRLTVT.

The chain is built from TRBV5-4 and TRBJ2-5, with a possible D match to TRBD1 (5 bases). The tail of the sequence fits TRBJ2-7 better, so the J call may be wrong. The CDR3 is 15 amino acids. Germline V lookup: CDR1 SGHNT, CDR2 YYREEE (reference sequence). CDR3 nucleotides: TGTGCCAGCAGCCTTGACAGTGGGGCCTACTACGAGCAGTACTTC. Its translation: CASSLDSGAYYEQYF.

This chain uses TRBV30 with TRBJ2-3; D is undetermined. The CDR3 loop spans 15 amino acids. V was clipped by 2 bases and J by 6 bases, with 18 bases between them. CDR1 GTSNPN and CDR2 SVGIG come from the germline V gene (reference sequence). The CDR3 bases are TGTGCCTGGAGTAGGAAGGCCACTCTGAGTGATACGCAGTATTTT. Translated, it gives CAWSRKATLSDTQYF.

The chain carries TRBV6-1 and TRBJ2-7; 9 bases fit TRBD1. The CDR3 is 13 residues long. From germline, CDR1 is MNHNS and CDR2 SASEGT. Trimming removed 6 bases from V and 6 bases from J; junction bases left unmatched: 6. The CDR3 DNA follows: TGTGCCAGCAGGGGACAGGGTCAGGGCGAGCAGTACTTC. This gives the protein CASRGQGQGEQYF.

The chain has TRBV7-2 and TRBJ2-1; D is uncertain. CDR1 is SGHTA and CDR2 is FQGNSA in the germline V gene. This CDR3 is built from 16 residues. V was cut by 2 bases and J by 3 bases, with 14 bases left in between. The CDR3: CASSLISQAYYNEQFF. The CDR3 DNA is TGTGCCAGCAGCTTAATAAGCCAGGCTTACTACAATGAGCAGTTCTTC.

V usage is TRBV7-9 and J usage is TRBJ2-1, with TRBD2 matching 8 bases. CDR3 size: 16 residues. Trimming removed 5 bases from V and 6 bases from J; junction bases left unmatched: 12. Germline values: CDR1 SEHNR, CDR2 FQNEAQ (reference sequence). The chain's CDR3 is CASSAWASSGSNEQFF. The CDR3 region has the DNA TGTGCCAGCAGCGCCTGGGCATCTAGCGGGTCCAATGAGCAGTTCTTC.

This chain uses TRBV18 with TRBJ2-7; D may be TRBD2 (6 bases). Germline CDR1 is KGHSH and CDR2 is LQKENI. This CDR3 comprises 17 residues. V gave up 2 bases and J gave up 2 bases, with 19 bases separating them. As DNA, the CDR3 is TGTGCCAGCTCACCATTCCCTATCGGGAGTTACGCCTACGAGCAGTACTTC. Its translation: CASSPFPIGSYAYEQYF.

The chain is built from TRBV7-9 and TRBJ2-3; TRBD2 matches 8 bases. Germline CDR1 is SEHNR and CDR2 is FQNEAQ (reference sequence). Germline trimming cut 5 bases from V and 1 base from J; bases unmatched to any gene: 8. This CDR3 has 16 residues. The CDR3 reads CASSPRTSRGTDTQYF. The CDR3 DNA is TGTGCCAGCAGCCCCCGGACTAGCAGGGGCACAGATACGCAGTATTTT.

The chain joins TRBV27 to TRBJ1-6; 7 nucleotides match TRBD1. Germline V gene data show CDR1 as MNHEY and CDR2 as SMNVEV (reference sequence). This CDR3 is 18 amino acids long. V was pared by 5 bases and J by 4 bases, with 14 bases of the junction left unmatched. CDR3: CASSTPLRDSGYNSPLHF. In nucleotides, the CDR3 is TGTGCCAGCAGTACCCCTCTCAGGGACAGTGGATATAATTCACCCCTCCACTTT.

This chain connects TRBV7-2 to TRBJ2-5; 9 bases fit TRBD2. This CDR3 spans 14 amino acids. CDR1 and CDR2 (germline): SGHTA, FQGNSA. V lost 5 bases, J lost 4 bases, and 5 bases stayed unmatched. CDR3 bases: TGTGCCAGCAGCCGGACTAGCGTGAGAGAGACCCAGTACTTC. Translating it yields CASSRTSVRETQYF.

This chain uses TRBV9 with TRBJ2-1; 7 bases line up with TRBD2. V dropped 0 bases and J dropped 4; count of bases not matched to a gene: 4. This CDR3 contains 15 residues. The V gene's germline CDR1 is SGDLS and CDR2 YYNGEE. The CDR3 here is CASSVAPGGYNEQFF. The CDR3 DNA follows: TGTGCCAGCAGCGTAGCTCCGGGGGGATACAATGAGCAGTTCTTC.

The V call is TRBV5-4, the J call TRBJ2-1, with 8 bases that match TRBD2. This CDR3 has 13 residues. V was pared by 4 bases and J by 10 bases, with 7 bases of the junction left unmatched. In germline, CDR1 is SGHNT, CDR2 YYREEE (reference sequence). The CDR3 is CASSRLASSEQFF. The CDR3 DNA reads TGTGCCAGCAGCAGACTAGCGTCTAGCGAGCAGTTCTTC.

The gene calls are TRBV27 and TRBJ1-2, with D possibly TRBD1 on 6 matching bases. Germline V lookup: CDR1 MNHEY, CDR2 SMNVEV (reference sequence). The CDR3 consists of 13 residues. Trimming took off 4 bases at V and 4 bases at J, with 10 bases between the two ends. CDR3 bases: TGTGCCAGCAGTTACAGGGCGACCTATGGCTACACCTTC. Translating it yields CASSYRATYGYTF.

This clone was observed a single time. The genes are TRBV29-1 and TRBJ1-1, with D possibly TRBD1 on 6 matching bases. Trimming removed 3 bases at V and 1 base at J, with 9 bases between. The CDR3 sequence is 13 residues long. The V gene's germline CDR1 is SQVTM and CDR2 ANQGSEA. In nucleotides, the CDR3 is TGCAGCGTTGAGGGGGGCCAGAACACTGAAGCTTTCTTT. Its translation is CSVEGGQNTEAFF.

The chain carries TRBV6-6 and TRBJ1-1; TRBD1 matches 7 bases. The CDR3 totals 14 residues. From germline, CDR1 is MNHNY and CDR2 SVGAGI (reference sequence). V gave up 2 bases and J gave up 8 bases; unmatched junction bases: 8. In DNA form, the CDR3 reads TGTGCCAGCAGTTACCCAGGACAGGAGGTCGAAGCTTTCTTT. Its protein product is CASSYPGQEVEAFF.

The rearrangement uses TRBV4-3 and TRBJ1-2, with D uncertain. The V gene's germline CDR1 is LGHNA and CDR2 YSLEER. The CDR3 sequence is 15 residues long. The V and J ends lost 1 base and 0 bases respectively, with 9 bases between them. The CDR3 sequence is CASSQVNGPNYGYTF. The DNA for the CDR3 is TGCGCCAGCAGCCAAGTCAACGGTCCTAACTATGGCTACACCTTC.

The V gene is TRBV4-1, the J gene TRBJ2-7; the match to TRBD2 covers 13 bases. The CDR3 runs to 16 residues. Germline V gives CDR1 MGHRA, CDR2 YSYEKL. V lost 0 bases to trimming and J lost 5 bases; unmatched junction nucleotides: 4. The CDR3 DNA sequence: TGCGCCAGCAGCCAAGATCGAACTAGCGGGAGGGACGAGCAGTACTTC. This codes for CASSQDRTSGRDEQYF.

The V and J genes are TRBV6-1 and TRBJ1-5; TRBD1 matches at 8 bases. After removal of 8 bases from V and 2 bases from J, the junction contained 8 bases not matched to a gene. CDR1 and CDR2 (germline): MNHNS, SASEGT. The length of the CDR3 is 15 residues. CDR3 nucleotides: TGTGCCAGCCTTTCCACAGGGGGTGGCAATCAGCCCCAGCATTTT. Translation gives CASLSTGGGNQPQHF.

The chain has TRBV5-4 and TRBJ2-5, with TRBD2 matching over 8 bases. V lost 6 bases, J lost 5 bases, and 9 bases stayed unmatched. The CDR3 runs 14 residues. In germline, CDR1 is SGHNT, CDR2 YYREEE (reference sequence). CDR3 in amino acids: CASTSLAGMETQYF. The CDR3 nucleotides read TGTGCCAGCACCTCCTTAGCGGGAATGGAGACCCAGTACTTC.

V usage is TRBV28 and J usage is TRBJ2-7; 16 bases line up with TRBD2. The junction had 9 bases not matched to a gene; V was cut back by 8 bases and J by 2 bases. CDR1 is MDHEN and CDR2 is SYDVKM in the germline V gene. CDR3 length: 17 residues. CDR3 sequence (DNA): TGTGCCAGCCCCCCCGGGACTAGCGGGAGGGCCCCCTACGAGCAGTACTTC. The encoded protein is CASPPGTSGRAPYEQYF.